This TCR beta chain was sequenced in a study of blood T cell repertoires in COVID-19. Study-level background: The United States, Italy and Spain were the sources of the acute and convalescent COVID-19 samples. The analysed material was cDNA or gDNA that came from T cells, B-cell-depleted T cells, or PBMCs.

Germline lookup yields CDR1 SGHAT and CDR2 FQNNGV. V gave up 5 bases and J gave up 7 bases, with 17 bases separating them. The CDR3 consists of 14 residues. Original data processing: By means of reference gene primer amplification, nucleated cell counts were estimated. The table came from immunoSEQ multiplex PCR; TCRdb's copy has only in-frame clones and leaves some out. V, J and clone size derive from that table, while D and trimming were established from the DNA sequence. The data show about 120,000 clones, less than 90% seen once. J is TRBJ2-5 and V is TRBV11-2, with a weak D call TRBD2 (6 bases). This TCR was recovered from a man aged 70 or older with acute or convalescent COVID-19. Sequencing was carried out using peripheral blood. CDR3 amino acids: CASSRRAGMGTQYF. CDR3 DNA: TGTGCCAGCAGCCGGAGGGCAGGGATGGGGACCCAGTACTTC.